A selection of T cell receptor beta chains follows, all from one sample in a study of T cell clones after liver transplantation. This table comes from immunoSEQ multiplex PCR, and its TCRdb copy is limited to in-frame clones, with some not included. In the table there are approximately 65,000 clones, nearly 95% of which are singletons. The sequences come from CD4+ T cells from blood, collected 25 months after liver transplant. The receptors here all came from a human patient who received a liver transplant. Some T cells may have come from the graft donor. CDR3s leave out the opening cysteine and the closing phenylalanine or tryptophan. D genes are given only for firm matches. Only some rows state a clone size, as once, few, many or a class for expanded clones.

size,D,J,V,CDR3
-,-,TRBJ2-7,TRBV7-3,ASSLGRPGTPSYEQY
once,-,TRBJ2-7,TRBV15,ATSRDGGGTPYEQY
-,-,TRBJ2-5,TRBV4-1,ASSRSEGQETQY
-,-,TRBJ2-7,TRBV5-1,ASRKDSSGVDEQY
-,-,TRBJ2-3,TRBV25-1,ASSEPRLGFSDTQY
-,TRBD1,TRBJ1-1,TRBV18,ASSPPRGTGNVNTEAF
-,TRBD2,TRBJ2-3,TRBV9,ASSERDSLDTQY
-,TRBD2,TRBJ2-7,TRBV11-1,ASSFSGTISYEQY
-,-,TRBJ2-7,TRBV4-2,ASSQDRGLDYEQY
-,TRBD2,TRBJ2-1,TRBV19,ASMRTSGINEQF